This T cell receptor beta chain comes out of a study of control samples from healthy donors and cancer patients. This clone was seen once. The protocol was immunoSEQ multiplex PCR, while the TCRdb copy is restricted to in-frame clones and leaves out a portion. The sample consists of approximately 120,000 clones, around 88% of them appearing once. This TCR derives from a woman in her forties or fifties in good health. The source material was blood.

CDR3 residues: CASSYGTGGDTDTQYF. The CDR3 region has the DNA TGTGCCAGCAGTTATGGGACAGGGGGCGACACAGATACGCAGTATTTT. The rearrangement joins TRBV6-2 or TRBV6-3 to TRBJ2-3, with TRBD1 matching 12 bases. The germline V gene encodes CDR1 MNHEY and CDR2 SVGEGT. The CDR3 loop spans 16 amino acids. J lost 2 bases, V lost 3 bases, and 3 bases had no gene match.